Reported below is one TCR beta chain. Sequencing used immunoSEQ multiplex PCR; TCRdb keeps in-frame clones, though not all of them. The sample consists of some 88,000 clones, 65% to 90% of them appearing once. The data stem from a study of blood T cell repertoires in COVID-19. Study-wide context: Some COVID-19 samples were acute and others convalescent; all came from the United States, Italy and Spain. PBMCs, B-cell-depleted T cells, or T cells provided the cDNA or gDNA that made up the material.

V lost 0 bases and J lost 2, with 14 bases in between. This CDR3 contains 17 residues. Germline-derived CDR1 and CDR2 are MGHRA and YSYEKL. V and J are TRBV4-1 and TRBJ2-4, with D possibly matching TRBD1 (6 bases). This clonotype originated in a man aged 55 to 70 with acute or convalescent COVID-19. The specimen was peripheral blood. CDR3 region: CASSQEGQGRTKNIQYF. CDR3 DNA sequence: TGCGCCAGCAGCCAAGAAGGGCAGGGGAGAACCAAAAACATTCAGTACTTC.